These T cell receptor beta chains were read from a single sample in a study of T-cell reconstitution after alpha-beta-depleted transplantation in children. One entry per CDR3 protein, called by TCRdb with MiXCR from the PCR reads. The repertoire holds 500,000 to 600,000 distinct CDR3 sequences, with around 20% as singletons. The sample here was PBMCs from the stem cell graft donor, taken from the stem cell graft. These receptors came from a human donor who donated a stem cell graft to a child with acute lymphoblastic leukemia. Both conserved end residues are part of each CDR3. The D gene is left open where the match is weak. Size is omitted from some rows. Given values are once, few, many or a class for expanded clones.

V	D	J	size	DNA	CDR3
TRBV29-1	NA	TRBJ1-2	few	TGCAGCGTTGATGGGACTAACTATGGCTACACCTTC	CSVDGTNYGYTF
TRBV4-1	NA	TRBJ2-7	once	TGCGCCAGCAGCCAAGATCGGAGGCTACCCTACGAGCAGTACTTC	CASSQDRRLPYEQYF
TRBV18	NA	TRBJ1-1	few	TGTGCCAGCTCCCTCGGGGGGGTCTTTGACACTGAAGCTTTCTTT	CASSLGGVFDTEAFF
TRBV6-1	NA	TRBJ2-7	few	TGTGCCAGCAGCACCTTTGGGGGCTACGAGCAGTACTTC	CASSTFGGYEQYF
TRBV12-3/TRBV12-4	TRBD2	TRBJ2-5	many	TGTGCCAGCACCAGCGGGGGGACCCAGTACTTC	CASTSGGTQYF
TRBV14	NA	TRBJ2-7	NA	TGTGCTAGCAGCCTCGTTGAGAGGGGTGAGCAGTACTTC	CASSLVERGEQYF
TRBV11-2	NA	TRBJ2-3	NA	TGTGCCAGCAGCTTACTACAGAGCACAGATACGCAGTATTTT	CASSLLQSTDTQYF
TRBV20-1	TRBD2	TRBJ2-1	many	TGCAGTGCTAGCCGGACTAGCGGGACAGGTGAGCAGTTCTTC	CSASRTSGTGEQFF
TRBV7-9	TRBD1	TRBJ2-6	NA	TGTGCCAGCAGCCCCACAGGGGCGTTCTCTGGGGCCAACGTCCTGACTTTC	CASSPTGAFSGANVLTF
TRBV5-1	NA	TRBJ2-3	few	TGCGCCAGCAGCTTACAGGTTAGCACAGATACGCAGTATTTT	CASSLQVSTDTQYF
TRBV20-1	TRBD1	TRBJ2-7	few	TGCAGTGCTATCGGACAGGGAAGCAGGGAGCAGTACTTC	CSAIGQGSREQYF
TRBV24-1	NA	TRBJ2-3	NA	TGTGCCACCAGTGATTTTAAGGGGCCGACTTGGCATACGCAGTATTTT	CATSDFKGPTWHTQYF
TRBV6-1	NA	TRBJ1-4	few	TGTGCCAGCAGTCCTTACCTCACTAATGAAAAACTGTTTTTT	CASSPYLTNEKLFF
TRBV7-9	TRBD2	TRBJ2-1	NA	TGTGCCAGCAGCTTAACGGGAGGATTCAATGAGCAGTTCTTC	CASSLTGGFNEQFF
TRBV7-2	TRBD1	TRBJ2-3	few	TGTGCCAGCAGCCTAGGGGGCCCCCCTAGCACAGATACGCAGTATTTT	CASSLGGPPSTDTQYF
TRBV7-9	NA	TRBJ2-1	few	TGTGCCAGCACTTGGAGCGTACCCTACAATGAGCAGTTCTTC	CASTWSVPYNEQFF
TRBV5-1	NA	TRBJ1-2	few	TGCGCCAGCAGTAAAGAGGGGTATGGCTACACCTTC	CASSKEGYGYTF
TRBV12-3/TRBV12-4	NA	TRBJ2-3	few	TGTGCCAGCAGTCGTCTTTATCGCACAGATACGCAGTATTTT	CASSRLYRTDTQYF
TRBV5-1	NA	TRBJ2-3	few	TGCGCCAGCAGCCCGAGGGGCGGAGACATCCCAGATACGCAGTATTTT	CASSPRGGDIPDTQYF
TRBV7-9	TRBD1	TRBJ2-7	few	TGTGCCAGCAGCCACCGACAGGGACCCTACGAGCAGTACTTC	CASSHRQGPYEQYF
TRBV5-1	NA	TRBJ1-2	few	TGCGCCAGCAGCTTGGCCATCCAGGGGATTATTCATGGCTACACCTTC	CASSLAIQGIIHGYTF
TRBV27	NA	TRBJ1-5	few	TGTGCCAGCAGTTTATTCGGGAGGGAGGGTCAGCCCCAGCATTTT	CASSLFGREGQPQHF
TRBV10-3	TRBD1	TRBJ2-1	few	TGTGCCATCAGTGAGCCGGGGACAGCTCACTCCTACAATGAGCAGTTCTTC	CAISEPGTAHSYNEQFF
TRBV3-1	NA	TRBJ2-3	few	TGTGCCAGCAGCACCGGGGTCCTCACAGATACGCAGTATTTT	CASSTGVLTDTQYF
TRBV12-3/TRBV12-4	NA	TRBJ1-1	NA	TGTGCCAGCAGCCCGCGGGTCGGGGATGGCACTGAAGCTTTCTTT	CASSPRVGDGTEAFF
TRBV7-9	NA	TRBJ2-7	few	TGTGCCAGCAGCCGACCCACAGAGAGTACCTACGAGCAGTACTTC	CASSRPTESTYEQYF
TRBV7-9	NA	TRBJ1-5	many	TGTGCCAGCAGCTTAGCCCGGGGCAATCAGCCCCAGCATTTT	CASSLARGNQPQHF
TRBV6-5	TRBD2	TRBJ2-1	NA	TGTGCCAGCAGTTTGATAGGACTAGCGGGAGCCAATGAGCAGTTCTTC	CASSLIGLAGANEQFF
TRBV7-2	NA	TRBJ2-1	few	TGTGCCAGCAGCTTTTTTATCGGGCGGCTCAATGAGCAGTTCTTC	CASSFFIGRLNEQFF
TRBV6-4	TRBD2	TRBJ2-1	NA	TGTGCCAGCAGTTACTCCGGGACTATCTCAGAGCAGTTCTTC	CASSYSGTISEQFF
TRBV20-1	NA	TRBJ2-1	few	TGCAGTGCTAGAGACCGGGACTTCTACAATGAGCAGTTCTTC	CSARDRDFYNEQFF
TRBV2	TRBD2	TRBJ2-1	once	TGTGCCAGCAAGGGCGGGAGCGGCAATGAGCAGTTCTTC	CASKGGSGNEQFF
TRBV24-1	TRBD1	TRBJ2-1	NA	TGTGCCACCAGTGTCCCGGGACAGGTCCTTGGGGATGAGCAGTTCTTC	CATSVPGQVLGDEQFF
TRBV3-1	NA	TRBJ2-2	few	TGTGCCAGCAGCCCCCGGACGGTAACGGGGGAGCTGTTTTTT	CASSPRTVTGELFF
TRBV29-1	TRBD1	TRBJ2-2	few	TGCAGCGTTGAACCCAGGGGGACCACCGGGGAGCTGTTTTTT	CSVEPRGTTGELFF
TRBV4-1	TRBD2	TRBJ2-7	NA	TGCGCCAGCAGCCAAGAACTAGCGGGCGGATACTACGAGCAGTACTTC	CASSQELAGGYYEQYF
TRBV24-1	TRBD1	TRBJ1-1	NA	TGTGCCACAAGACAGGGGGTCCACACTGAAGCTTTCTTT	CATRQGVHTEAFF
TRBV11-2	TRBD1	TRBJ2-7	few	TGTGCCAGCAGCTTAGTTCAGGGGGCGCGGCACGAGCAGTACTTC	CASSLVQGARHEQYF
TRBV4-2	NA	TRBJ1-3	NA	TGTGCCAGCAGCCCTTACAGGGTCAACTCTGGAAACACCATATATTTT	CASSPYRVNSGNTIYF
TRBV18	TRBD2	TRBJ2-2	NA	TGTGCCAGCTCGACGAGCGGGGCGAACACCGGGGAGCTGTTTTTT	CASSTSGANTGELFF
TRBV7-3	TRBD2	TRBJ2-1	NA	TGTGCCAGCAGCCCACAAATGACTAGCGGAATGAACAATGAGCAGTTCTTC	CASSPQMTSGMNNEQFF
TRBV6-2/TRBV6-3	TRBD1	TRBJ2-1	NA	TGTGCCAGCAGGAGGGACAGGGGTCATCGCGGGAACCCTGAGCAGTTCTTC	CASRRDRGHRGNPEQFF
TRBV5-1	NA	TRBJ1-1	few	TGCGCCAGCAGCACGGAGATTAACACTGAAGCTTTCTTT	CASSTEINTEAFF
TRBV27	TRBD1	TRBJ2-3	few	TGTGCCAGCAGTCCCCTCCTGTACAGGGGTAGCACAGATACGCAGTATTTT	CASSPLLYRGSTDTQYF
TRBV12-3/TRBV12-4	NA	TRBJ1-5	NA	TGTGCCAGCAGTTTGTGGGGGGATCAGCCCCAGCATTTT	CASSLWGDQPQHF
TRBV7-3	TRBD1	TRBJ2-7	few	TGTGCCAGCAGCGTGACAGGGAAAGGGTACGAGCAGTACTTC	CASSVTGKGYEQYF
TRBV23-1	NA	TRBJ2-5	NA	TGCGCCAGCAGTCAATGGAAGCGGGAGACCCAGTACTTC	CASSQWKRETQYF
TRBV5-1	TRBD1	TRBJ2-4	few	TGCGCCAGCAGCTACTCGGGACAGAAGGAAAACATTCAGTACTTC	CASSYSGQKENIQYF
TRBV6-5	NA	TRBJ2-1	few	TGTGCCAGCAGCCAGGGGAGCAGTCGGGACAATGAGCAGTTCTTC	CASSQGSSRDNEQFF
TRBV7-2	NA	TRBJ2-3	NA	TGTGCCAGCAGCTTAGGGCGGAGGAGGGGAGATACGCAGTATTTT	CASSLGRRRGDTQYF
TRBV27	NA	TRBJ1-1	NA	TGTGCCAGCAGTTTATCGGGGCAGGGACGGAACACTGAAGCTTTCTTT	CASSLSGQGRNTEAFF
TRBV19	NA	TRBJ2-7	few	TGTGCCAGTAGTATAGAACGGAACGAGCAGTACTTC	CASSIERNEQYF
TRBV3-1	NA	TRBJ2-1	NA	TGTGCCAGCACCCAAGATATGTGGGGAGCGGGTGAGCAGTTCTTC	CASTQDMWGAGEQFF
TRBV29-1	TRBD1	TRBJ2-7	NA	TGCAGCGTTGAAGATCCCGGGACAGGGTCCTACGAGCAGTACTTC	CSVEDPGTGSYEQYF
TRBV7-6	NA	TRBJ1-1	NA	TGTGCCAGCAGCTTATTAGAATCTACTGAAGCTTTCTTT	CASSLLESTEAFF
TRBV7-3	TRBD2	TRBJ2-1	many	TGTGCCAGCAGCTTGACCGGGACTACGGATGAGCAGTTCTTC	CASSLTGTTDEQFF
TRBV6-1	TRBD1	TRBJ1-4	few	TGTGCCAGCACCTACGAGGGGGCCGGTGAAAAACTGTTTTTC	CASTYEGAGEKLFF